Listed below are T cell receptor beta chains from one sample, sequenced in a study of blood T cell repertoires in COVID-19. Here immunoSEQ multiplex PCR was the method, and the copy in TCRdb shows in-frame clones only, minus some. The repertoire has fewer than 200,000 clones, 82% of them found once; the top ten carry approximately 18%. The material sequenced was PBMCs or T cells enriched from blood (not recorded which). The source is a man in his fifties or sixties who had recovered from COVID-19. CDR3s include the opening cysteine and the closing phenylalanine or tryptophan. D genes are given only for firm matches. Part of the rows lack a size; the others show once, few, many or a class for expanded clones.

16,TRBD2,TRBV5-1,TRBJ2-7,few,TGCGCCAGCAGCTTGGGTGGAGCGGGGGGGATCCACGAGCAGTACTTC,CASSLGGAGGIHEQYF
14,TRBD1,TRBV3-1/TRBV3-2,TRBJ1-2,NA,TGTGCCAGCAGCCAAAAGGGACAGGACGAGGGCTACACCTTC,CASSQKGQDEGYTF
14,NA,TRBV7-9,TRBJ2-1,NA,TGTGCCAGCAGCCACAGAGCCCGCTACAATGAGCAGTTCTTC,CASSHRARYNEQFF
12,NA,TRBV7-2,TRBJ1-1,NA,TGTGCCAGCAGCCATTCTCAGGGAGAAGCTTTCTTT,CASSHSQGEAFF
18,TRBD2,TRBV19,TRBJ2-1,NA,TGTGCCAGTAGTACCTCCGGGACTAGCGGGATTCATTACAATGAGCAGTTCTTC,CASSTSGTSGIHYNEQFF
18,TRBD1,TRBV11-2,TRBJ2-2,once,TGTGCCAGCAGCTTAAGGTTGCTAGGACAGGGCAGCACCGGGGAGCTGTTTTTT,CASSLRLLGQGSTGELFF
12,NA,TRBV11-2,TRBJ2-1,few,TGTGCCAGCAGCTTAGGTCTAGCGCCAAAGTTCTTC,CASSLGLAPKFF
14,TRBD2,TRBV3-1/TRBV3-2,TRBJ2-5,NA,TGTGCCAGCAGCCCTCTAGCGGGGGGGGAGACCCAGTACTTC,CASSPLAGGETQYF
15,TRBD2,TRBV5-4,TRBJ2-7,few,TGTGCCAGCAGCGCGGGGGTCCTAACCTTGAACGAGCAGTACTTC,CASSAGVLTLNEQYF
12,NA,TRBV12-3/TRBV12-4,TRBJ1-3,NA,TGTGCCAGCAGATACTCTGGAAACACCATATATTTT,CASRYSGNTIYF
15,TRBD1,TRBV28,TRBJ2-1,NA,TGTGCCAGCAGTTCATGGGACAGGGGAGGGATTGAGCAGTTCTTC,CASSSWDRGGIEQFF
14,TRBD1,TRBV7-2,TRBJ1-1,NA,TGTGCCAGCAGCACGTGGACAGGGGGAAGTGAAGCTTTCTTT,CASSTWTGGSEAFF
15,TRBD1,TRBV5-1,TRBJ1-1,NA,TGCGCCAGCAGCGGGGACCCTACAGGGGAGGTTGAAGCTTTCTTT,CASSGDPTGEVEAFF
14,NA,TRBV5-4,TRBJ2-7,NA,TGTGCCAGCAGCTTACGGGGTAATCCTTGGGAGCAGTACTTC,CASSLRGNPWEQYF
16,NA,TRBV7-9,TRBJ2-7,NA,TGTGCCAGCAGCTCCTACGGGGGGGACAGCTCCTACGAGCAGTACTTC,CASSSYGGDSSYEQYF
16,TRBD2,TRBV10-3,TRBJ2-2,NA,TGTGCCATCTGGGCTAGCGGGAGAGGGAACACCGGGGAGCTGTTTTTT,CAIWASGRGNTGELFF
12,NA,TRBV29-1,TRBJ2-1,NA,TGCAGCGTTGACACAGGGATGAATGAGCAGTTCTTC,CSVDTGMNEQFF
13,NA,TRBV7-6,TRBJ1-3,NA,TGTGCCAGCAGCTTAAGACAGGCTGACACCATATATTTT,CASSLRQADTIYF
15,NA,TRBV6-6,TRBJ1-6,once,TGTGCCAGCAGTCCCAGAGGGAAGGATAATTCACCCCTCCACTTT,CASSPRGKDNSPLHF
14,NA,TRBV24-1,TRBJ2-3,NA,TGTGCCACCAGTGAGCCTAACAGGGCAGATACGCAGTATTTT,CATSEPNRADTQYF